This TCR beta chain was sequenced during a study of blood T cell repertoires in COVID-19. Study-wide context: Acute and convalescent COVID-19 specimens originated in the United States, Italy and Spain. PBMCs, B-cell-depleted T cells, or T cells were the source of the cDNA or gDNA that made up the material.

Enrolled through a virtual design, the participants were between 18 and 89 years of age and came from about two dozen US areas. Cohort placement rested on clinical history that participants reported themselves. Clones were read by immunoSEQ multiplex PCR, and TCRdb kept only the in-frame ones, dropping some. Among 200,000 to 250,000 clones listed, 83% were seen once. The sequence derives from a middle-aged woman who had been exposed to COVID-19. The sequencing input was PBMCs or T cells enriched from blood (not recorded which).

DNA for the CDR3: TGTGCCAGCAGCTTACCCTATCGGGAACTGTTTTTT. This gives the protein CASSLPYRELFF. The J gene is TRBJ1-4, the V gene TRBV28; D is unresolved. The CDR3 runs to 12 residues. CDR1 and CDR2 (germline): MDHEN, SYDVKM. With 6 bases removed from V and 12 bases from J, the gap between germline ends came to 14 bases.